The 21 T cell receptor beta chains in this list originate from one sample, sequenced in a study of blood T cell repertoires in COVID-19. Generated by immunoSEQ multiplex PCR, the TCRdb table keeps only in-frame clones and is missing some. The data contain about 440,000 clones, 70% to 90% of them singletons. Sequences were obtained from peripheral blood. The receptors stem from a woman in her fifties or sixties with COVID-19, enrolled during active disease.

The chain has TRBV24-1 and TRBJ2-7; 10 nucleotides align to TRBD1. Germline CDR1 is KGHDR and CDR2 is SFDVKD. V shed 7 bases and J 0 bases; nucleotides not matched to a gene: 17. The CDR3 has 19 amino acids. CDR3 DNA sequence: TGTGCCACCAGACCCCCCGGGGGGGACAGGGGCCAAAGCTCCTACGAGCAGTACTTC. It is translated as CATRPPGGDRGQSSYEQYF.

Details on this clone: Other nucleotide sequences in the sample specify the same CDR3. The V gene is TRBV6-5, the J gene TRBJ1-5, with D unresolved. V was trimmed by 5 bases and J by 4 bases, leaving 9 bases between them. Looked up from germline, CDR1 is MNHEY and CDR2 is SVGAGI. The CDR3 runs to 13 residues. The CDR3 region has the DNA TGTGCCAGCAGTCCCCGGGGTAATCAGCCCCAGCATTTT. It encodes CASSPRGNQPQHF.

The V gene is TRBV6-5, the J gene TRBJ2-4; possible D gene TRBD1, 6 bases. The CDR3 is 13 residues long. Trimming cost V 7 bases and J 6 bases, with 13 bases left between them. Germline V gives CDR1 MNHEY, CDR2 SVGAGI. The CDR3 DNA reads as TGTGCCAGCACGGAGCAGGGGCGAAACATTCAGTACTTC. Translation: CASTEQGRNIQYF.

This chain uses TRBV5-4 with TRBJ1-2; 7 nucleotides line up with TRBD1. V lost 4 bases and J lost 2; bases outside the gene matches: 8. There are 15 residues in the CDR3. Germline values: CDR1 SGHNT, CDR2 YYREEE (reference sequence). CDR3 DNA sequence: TGTGCCAGCAGCCCTTCGCCGACAGGGAACTATGGCTACACCTTC. Protein product: CASSPSPTGNYGYTF.

This clone was seen once. The sample contains more than one DNA sequence encoding this CDR3. The gene calls are TRBV19 and TRBJ2-3, with 7 bases matching TRBD1. CDR1 is LNHDA and CDR2 is SQIVND in the germline V gene (reference sequence). The J segment lost 3 bases and the V segment lost 9 bases, leaving 3 bases of the junction unmatched. This CDR3 is 12 amino acids long. This CDR3 reads CASRGSTDTQYF. The CDR3 DNA follows: TGTGCCAGCAGGGGGTCGACAGATACGCAGTATTTT. The full variable domain, rest sourced from reference TRBV19 and TRBJ2-3, is DGGITQSPKYLFRKEGQNVTLSCEQNLNHDAMYWYRQDPGQGLRLIYYSQIVNDFQKGDIAEGYSVSREKKESFPLTVTSAQKNPTAFYLCASRGSTDTQYFGPGTRLTVL.

The gene calls are TRBV29-1 and TRBJ2-5, with 13 nucleotides matching TRBD2. V dropped 4 bases and J dropped 5; count of bases not matched to a gene: 4. This CDR3 comprises 14 residues. In germline, CDR1 is SQVTM, CDR2 ANQGSEA. The CDR3 sequence is CSVARTSGGETQYF. In DNA, the CDR3 is TGCAGCGTTGCAAGGACTAGCGGGGGTGAGACCCAGTACTTC.

V is TRBV30 and J is TRBJ1-1; no firm D call. V lost 1 base and J lost 1, with 7 bases in between. This CDR3 is built from 13 residues. Germline CDR1 reads GTSNPN; CDR2 reads SVGIG (reference sequence). The CDR3 nucleotides are TGTGCCTGGAGTGGTTCTAAGAACACTGAAGCTTTCTTT. This translates into CAWSGSKNTEAFF. The whole variable domain, filled in from reference TRBV30 and TRBJ1-1, reads SQTIHQWPATLVQPVGSPLSLECTVEGTSNPNLYWYRQAAGRGLQLLFYSVGIGQISSEVPQNLSASRPQDRQFILSSKKLLLSDSGFYLCAWSGSKNTEAFFGQGTRLTVV.

This sequence joins TRBV4-1 and TRBJ2-2, with D unresolved. The V gene's germline CDR1 is MGHRA and CDR2 YSYEKL. This CDR3 is built from 16 residues. V lost 2 bases, J lost 2 bases, and 12 bases lay in between. The chain's CDR3 is CASSQFATFNTGELFF. The CDR3 nucleotides are TGCGCCAGCAGCCAATTCGCGACTTTTAACACCGGGGAGCTGTTTTTT.

V usage is TRBV5-6 and J usage is TRBJ2-2, with D unclear. The V gene lost 3 bases and the J gene lost 1 base, with 10 bases spanning the gap. The CDR3 is 15 residues long. Germline-derived CDR1 and CDR2 are SGHDT and YYEEEE. The chain's CDR3 is CASSSLRQNTGELFF. DNA of the CDR3: TGTGCCAGCAGCTCGTTAAGACAGAACACCGGGGAGCTGTTTTTT.

This clone was seen a single time. The rearrangement uses TRBV28 and TRBJ1-2; 7 positions match TRBD1. V was clipped by 3 bases and J by 4 bases; unmatched bases: 5. The CDR3 length is 14 residues. Per germline, CDR1 MDHEN and CDR2 SYDVKM. The CDR3 region has the DNA TGTGCCAGCAGTTTCCGCGACAGGGTCTATGGCTACACCTTC. The encoded protein is CASSFRDRVYGYTF.

The CDR3 protein is CATSSGGGAYNEQFF. DNA for the CDR3: TGTGCCACCTCATCTGGGGGGGGAGCCTACAATGAGCAGTTCTTC. The gene calls are TRBV15 and TRBJ2-1, with TRBD2 matching 7 bases. Germline V lookup: CDR1 LNHNV, CDR2 YYDKDF (reference sequence). V shed 8 bases, J shed 2 bases, and the junction held 9 bases outside the gene matches. This CDR3 is built from 15 residues.

The chain combines TRBV7-2 with TRBJ2-7; TRBD1 agrees at 10 bases. With V trimmed by 5 bases and J by 5 bases, 9 bases remained unmatched. Germline V gene lookup returns CDR1 SGHTA and CDR2 FQGNSA. The CDR3 has 15 amino acids. CDR3 in DNA: TGTGCCAGCAGCACGCAAGCCGGGACAGGGGACGAGCAGTACTTC. Encoded protein: CASSTQAGTGDEQYF.

V and J are TRBV19 and TRBJ2-3; 10 bases fit TRBD1. Germline V lookup: CDR1 LNHDA, CDR2 SQIVND (reference sequence). The CDR3 sequence is 15 residues long. The junction had 9 bases not matched to a gene; V was cut back by 10 bases and J by 2 bases. The CDR3 sequence: CATSGDRGNTDTQYF. The CDR3 DNA is TGTGCCACCTCTGGGGACAGGGGAAACACAGATACGCAGTATTTT.

The chain has TRBV6-5 and TRBJ1-2, with 8 bases matching TRBD1. CDR3 length: 14 amino acids. V lost 6 bases and J lost 2; bases outside the gene matches: 5. Germline-derived CDR1 and CDR2 are MNHEY and SVGAGI. This CDR3 reads CASSLRQGNYGYTF. As DNA, the CDR3 is TGTGCCAGCAGCCTTCGACAGGGGAACTATGGCTACACCTTC.

Concerning this clone itself: Other nucleotide sequences from this sample produce the same CDR3. The genes are TRBV28 and TRBJ2-7; TRBD1 agrees at 8 bases. Germline CDR1 reads MDHEN; CDR2 reads SYDVKM. J gave up 2 bases and V 5 bases, and 2 bases lay outside the gene matches. The CDR3 length is 13 residues. The CDR3 sequence is CASSPDRAYEQYF. The CDR3, as DNA: TGTGCCAGCAGTCCGGACAGGGCCTACGAGCAGTACTTC.

In this sample, this clone turned up once. The J gene is TRBJ1-2, the V gene TRBV19, with a tentative D call TRBD1 (6 bases). Germline assignment: CDR1 LNHDA and CDR2 SQIVND (reference sequence). Trimming pared 3 bases from V and 3 bases from J, leaving 20 bases between. The length of the CDR3 is 17 residues. The CDR3 DNA sequence: TGTGCCAGTAGTATCCCGCAGGGGTCTTTACCTTACTATGGCTACACCTTC. Amino acid sequence: CASSIPQGSLPYYGYTF.

J is TRBJ1-2 and V is TRBV27, with D maybe TRBD1 (6 bases). The V and J ends lost 4 bases and 3 bases respectively, with 9 bases between them. Germline loops: CDR1 MNHEY, CDR2 SMNVEV (reference sequence). The CDR3 totals 13 residues. CDR3 protein: CASSSRTDYGYTF. CDR3 in DNA: TGTGCCAGCAGTTCCCGGACAGACTATGGCTACACCTTC.

This rearrangement joins TRBV3-1 (or the pseudogene TRBV3-2) to TRBJ1-1, with 8 positions matching TRBD1. With V trimmed by 0 bases and J by 2 bases, 11 bases remained unmatched. The CDR3 has 18 amino acids. Germline V gene data show CDR1 as LGHDT and CDR2 as YNNKEL (reference sequence). The CDR3 loop reads CASSQEEAFRGPNTEAFF. The DNA of the CDR3 is TGTGCCAGCAGCCAAGAAGAGGCCTTCAGGGGGCCTAACACTGAAGCTTTCTTT.

V usage is TRBV9 and J usage is TRBJ2-3; 8 bases fit TRBD2. This CDR3 contains 16 residues. The junction had 8 bases not matched to a gene; V was cut back by 0 bases and J by 5 bases. Germline lookup yields CDR1 SGDLS and CDR2 YYNGEE. The CDR3 DNA follows: TGTGCCAGCAGCGTAGTGGCGGGGGGTATTGTAGATACGCAGTATTTT. Its protein product is CASSVVAGGIVDTQYF.

The gene calls are TRBV10-3 and TRBJ1-1; TRBD1 matches 7 bases. In germline, CDR1 is ENHRY, CDR2 SYGVKD. With 4 bases clipped from V and 5 bases from J, the junction kept 10 bases outside the gene matches. This CDR3 is 15 amino acids long. CDR3: CAISGNRGAGTEAFF. The CDR3 coding sequence is TGTGCCATCAGTGGAAACAGGGGCGCGGGAACTGAAGCTTTCTTT.

Concerning this clone itself: At one end the junction does not follow the germline gene, possibly because of a read error. The V and J genes are TRBV9 and TRBJ2-5; 10 nucleotides align to TRBD2. There are 16 residues in the CDR3. The germline V gene encodes CDR1 SGDLS and CDR2 YYNGEE. The CDR3 DNA follows: TGTGCCCGCAGCGGGGGGGCGGGGGCCCCGAGGGAGACCCAGTACTTC. It is translated as CARSGGAGAPRETQYF.